The next 26 T cell receptor beta chains were all read from a single sample in a study of PD-1 and CTLA-4 blockade in melanoma. Generated by immunoSEQ multiplex PCR, the TCRdb table keeps only in-frame clones and is missing some. Of 16,000 or so clones in the sample, about 69% were seen once. This material consisted of CD8+ T cells from peripheral blood, taken before anti-PD-1 treatment. These receptors came from a human donor with melanoma.

This clone was picked up a small number of times. CDR3 sequence (DNA): TGCGCCAGCAGCCACCGCGTAGGCGCTGGAAACACCATATATTTT. Translated, it gives CASSHRVGAGNTIYF. The chain carries TRBV4-1 and TRBJ1-3; the D is unclear. Looked up from germline, CDR1 is MGHRA and CDR2 is YSYEKL. V lost 3 bases to trimming and J lost 2 bases, with 11 bases between them. This CDR3 is built from 15 residues.

The chain uses TRBV13 and TRBJ2-6; D is possibly TRBD2 (5 bases). V gave up 1 base and J gave up 4 bases, with 8 bases separating them. CDR1 and CDR2 (germline): PRHDT, FYEKMQ (reference sequence). This CDR3 region has 15 residues. Here the CDR3 DNA reads TGTGCCAGCAGCTTAGCGGGGTCCGGGGCCAACGTCCTGACTTTC. This codes for CASSLAGSGANVLTF.

This clone was detected a few times. The DNA of the CDR3 is TGTGCCAGCAGTTACTCCGGGGGGGGCACCGGGGAGCTGTTTTTT. It yields the protein CASSYSGGGTGELFF. The chain combines TRBV6-5 with TRBJ2-2; 8 nucleotides align to TRBD2. V was clipped by 0 bases and J by 4 bases; unmatched bases: 1. There are 15 residues in the CDR3. Per germline, CDR1 MNHEY and CDR2 SVGAGI.

The chain couples TRBV10-3 to TRBJ2-2, with D hard to call. This CDR3 is built from 14 residues. From germline, CDR1 is ENHRY and CDR2 SYGVKD. Trimming left V 5 bases short and J 0 bases short, with 7 bases between. CDR3 residues: CAISPQPNTGELFF. The DNA for the CDR3 is TGTGCCATCAGTCCTCAACCGAACACCGGGGAGCTGTTTTTT.

This chain links TRBV29-1 with TRBJ2-1; D might be TRBD2 (5 bases). The CDR3 covers 12 residues. V lost 4 bases and J lost 8, with 12 bases in between. Germline assignment: CDR1 SQVTM and CDR2 ANQGSEA. CDR3 bases: TGCAGCGTTGGCGACTACGAGGATGAGCAGTTCTTC. Amino acid sequence: CSVGDYEDEQFF.

The chain carries TRBV20-1 and TRBJ1-4, with D possibly being TRBD1 (5 bases). This CDR3 is built from 16 residues. V shed 3 bases and J shed 0 bases, with 14 bases lying between them. CDR1 and CDR2 (germline): DFQATT, SNEGSKA (reference sequence). The CDR3 here is CSASYRSQATNEKLFF. CDR3 DNA: TGCAGTGCTAGTTACAGGAGTCAGGCAACTAATGAAAAACTGTTTTTT.

The sample holds a few counts of this clone. Other DNA sequences in the same sample also yield this CDR3. Here the CDR3 DNA reads TGTGCCAGCAGCTTAGGGGGCGGAAATCAGCCCCAGCATTTT. Translating gives CASSLGGGNQPQHF. The V and J genes are TRBV11-2 and TRBJ1-5, with D perhaps TRBD1 (5 bases). CDR1 and CDR2 from the germline V gene are SGHAT and FQNNGV. The CDR3 runs 14 residues. Trimming stripped 1 base from V and 4 bases from J, with 8 bases between.

The gene calls are TRBV7-9 and TRBJ2-7; TRBD1 agrees at 12 bases. Germline CDR1 is SEHNR and CDR2 is FQNEAQ (reference sequence). V shed 3 bases and J 9 bases; nucleotides not matched to a gene: 12. The CDR3 sequence is 16 residues long. This CDR3 reads CASSLSRDRGRKGQYF. CDR3 coding DNA: TGTGCCAGCAGCTTGTCCCGGGACAGGGGGCGGAAGGGGCAGTACTTC.

CDR3 protein: CASSPYGRGREGYTF. The CDR3 bases are TGTGCCAGCAGTCCCTATGGCAGGGGGCGAGAAGGCTACACCTTC. The genes are TRBV27 and TRBJ1-2; 8 bases are shared with TRBD1. The CDR3 is 15 residues long. J was trimmed by 8 bases and V by 5 bases; bases with no gene match: 13. The germline V gene encodes CDR1 MNHEY and CDR2 SMNVEV (reference sequence).

The gene calls are TRBV21-1 and TRBJ2-6; no check of the table's D call, TRBD1, against the DNA was made. TRBV21-1 is an annotated pseudogene. The CDR3 covers 15 residues. The CDR3 sequence is CASRQTFSGANVLTF. The DNA of the CDR3 is TGTGCCAGCAGGCAAACATTCTCTGGGGCCAACGTCCTGACTTTC.

This chain links TRBV28 with TRBJ2-7, with TRBD2 matching over 7 bases. With V trimmed by 6 bases and J by 2 bases, 22 bases remained unmatched. The CDR3 runs to 19 residues. Germline loops: CDR1 MDHEN, CDR2 SYDVKM. The CDR3 DNA reads as TGTGCCAGCAGCCTATCCCTATCTGATACTAGCGAGAGGACCTACGAGCAGTACTTC. This translates into CASSLSLSDTSERTYEQYF.

V is TRBV19 and J is TRBJ1-1; D not certain. Trimming shortened V by 6 bases and J by 7 bases, and 18 bases separated the two germline ends. The CDR3 covers 14 residues. Germline V lookup: CDR1 LNHDA, CDR2 SQIVND (reference sequence). CDR3 residues: CASSHGVGSREAFF. CDR3 nucleotide sequence: TGTGCCAGTAGCCACGGAGTCGGGAGCCGTGAAGCTTTCTTT.

The J gene is TRBJ1-4, the V gene TRBV4-1, with D maybe TRBD1 (6 bases). The CDR3 covers 16 residues. Germline V CDR1 and CDR2: MGHRA, YSYEKL. The V end was cut by 6 bases, the J end by 2 bases, with 16 bases between. CDR3 residues: CASRAAGRGTNEKLFF. In nucleotides, the CDR3 is TGCGCCAGCAGGGCGGCAGGGAGGGGGACTAATGAAAAACTGTTTTTT.

The rearrangement uses TRBV29-1 and TRBJ2-7; D remains ambiguous. With 7 bases removed from V and 2 bases from J, the gap between germline ends came to 15 bases. Germline V gene data show CDR1 as SQVTM and CDR2 as ANQGSEA. This CDR3 comprises 13 residues. CDR3 sequence: CSAVDGPAYEQYF. CDR3 sequence (DNA): TGCAGCGCAGTAGACGGGCCTGCCTACGAGCAGTACTTC.

CDR3 residues: CSVQQGIGGYTF. The CDR3 DNA reads TGCAGCGTCCAACAGGGAATTGGAGGCTACACCTTC. V gene TRBV29-1 combines with J gene TRBJ1-2; weak D call: TRBD1 (6 bases). Trimming shortened V by 6 bases and J by 8 bases, and 16 bases separated the two germline ends. CDR3 length equals 12 residues. CDR1 SQVTM and CDR2 ANQGSEA come from the germline V gene.

This chain links TRBV2 with TRBJ1-1, with D possibly matching TRBD1 (6 bases). The germline V and J ends were trimmed by 6 bases and 11 bases, with 16 bases remaining between them. Germline-derived CDR1 and CDR2 are SNHLY and FYNNEI. This CDR3 comprises 12 residues. The CDR3 bases are TGTGCCAGCAGCGTTGGGGGGCGGAATGCTTTCTTT. This translates into CASSVGGRNAFF.

The chain has TRBV5-5 and TRBJ1-1; D not resolved. Germline assignment: CDR1 SGHKS and CDR2 YYEKEE (reference sequence). The V end lost 4 bases, the J end lost 3 bases, and 7 bases lay between the germline ends. The CDR3 contains 12 residues. CDR3 bases: TGTGCCAGCAGCCGGTGGGACACTGAAGCTTTCTTT. Protein product: CASSRWDTEAFF.

This rearrangement joins TRBV30 to TRBJ2-2; 10 bases are a match to TRBD2. The CDR3 is 16 amino acids. The trim removed 6 bases at V and 2 bases at J, leaving 9 bases unmatched. From germline, CDR1 is GTSNPN and CDR2 SVGIG (reference sequence). CDR3 DNA sequence: TGTGCCTGTACTACTAGCGGGGTTATCAACACCGGGGAGCTGTTTTTT. Translation gives CACTTSGVINTGELFF.

The chain carries TRBV9 and TRBJ2-7; possible D gene TRBD1, 5 bases. With 0 bases removed from V and 1 base from J, the gap between germline ends came to 8 bases. This CDR3 has 14 residues. CDR1 is SGDLS and CDR2 is YYNGEE in the germline V gene. The CDR3: CASSVAQGSYEQYF. The CDR3 nucleotides read TGTGCCAGCAGCGTAGCTCAGGGTTCCTACGAGCAGTACTTC. The full variable domain, its missing parts supplied by reference TRBV9 and TRBJ2-7, is DSGVTQTPKHLITATGQRVTLRCSPRSGDLSVYWYQQSLDQGLQFLIQYYNGEERAKGNILERFSAQQFPDLHSELNLSSLELGDSALYFCASSVAQGSYEQYFGPGTRLTVT.

This clone appeared a few times. The junction departs from germline at one end; a sequencing error may be responsible. In DNA, the CDR3 is TGTGCTAGTGGTTTTAGCCCGGACAGGGACATTAGTCAGTCCCAGCATTTT. Encoded protein: CASGFSPDRDISQSQHF. The chain is built from TRBV12-5 and TRBJ1-5; 8 nucleotides line up with TRBD1. Germline assignment: CDR1 LGHNT and CDR2 FRNRAP. CDR3 size: 17 residues.

The CDR3 DNA is TGTGCCAGCAGCCATGCGTTGGCGGGAGCGTACAATGAGCAGTTCTTC. Its translation is CASSHALAGAYNEQFF. This chain uses TRBV3-1 (or the pseudogene TRBV3-2) with TRBJ2-1; 7 positions agree with TRBD2. V gave up 3 bases and J gave up 4 bases; unmatched junction bases: 9. The germline V gene encodes CDR1 LGHDT and CDR2 YNNKEL (reference sequence). The CDR3 consists of 16 residues.

This clone has just a few counts. The J gene is TRBJ2-7, the V gene TRBV4-1, with a weak D call TRBD1 (5 bases). Germline V gene lookup returns CDR1 MGHRA and CDR2 YSYEKL. Trimming cost V 0 bases and J 3 bases, with 15 bases left between them. This CDR3 has 16 residues. CDR3 DNA sequence: TGCGCCAGCAGCCAAGAGATTGGAGACAGAGACTACGAGCAGTACTTC. It is translated as CASSQEIGDRDYEQYF.

This clone was seen a handful of times. This chain links TRBV6-5 with TRBJ1-2; no clear D. This CDR3 is built from 12 residues. The germline V gene has CDR1 MNHEY and CDR2 SVGAGI. Trimming stripped 8 bases from V and 4 bases from J, with 11 bases between. The CDR3: CASSVGGYGYTF. CDR3 nucleotides: TGTGCCAGCTCGGTAGGAGGCTATGGCTACACCTTC.

V usage is TRBV6-5 and J usage is TRBJ2-1; D ambiguous. The CDR3 spans 15 residues. The germline gives CDR1 MNHEY, CDR2 SVGAGI. Trimming pared 4 bases from V and 0 bases from J, leaving 10 bases between. Here the CDR3 reads CASSLDWSSYNEQFF. The CDR3, as DNA: TGTGCCAGCAGTTTAGACTGGAGCTCCTACAATGAGCAGTTCTTC.

This clone has a handful of counts. V gene TRBV29-1 combines with J gene TRBJ1-2; D perhaps matches TRBD1 (6 bases). V was clipped by 6 bases and J by 5 bases, with 13 bases between them. The CDR3 runs to 12 residues. Germline V lookup: CDR1 SQVTM, CDR2 ANQGSEA. The CDR3 DNA reads as TGCAGCGTGGGCCGGGACATATATGGCTACACCTTC. Protein product: CSVGRDIYGYTF.

This chain joins TRBV19 and TRBJ1-5; 9 bases match TRBD1. Germline CDR1 and CDR2: LNHDA and SQIVND (reference sequence). This CDR3 spans 18 amino acids. Germline trimming cut 3 bases from V and 2 bases from J; bases unmatched to any gene: 11. In DNA form, the CDR3 reads TGTGCCAGTAGTATTCGGGGACAGGGCGAGGGCGGCAATCAGCCCCAGCATTTT. It translates to CASSIRGQGEGGNQPQHF.